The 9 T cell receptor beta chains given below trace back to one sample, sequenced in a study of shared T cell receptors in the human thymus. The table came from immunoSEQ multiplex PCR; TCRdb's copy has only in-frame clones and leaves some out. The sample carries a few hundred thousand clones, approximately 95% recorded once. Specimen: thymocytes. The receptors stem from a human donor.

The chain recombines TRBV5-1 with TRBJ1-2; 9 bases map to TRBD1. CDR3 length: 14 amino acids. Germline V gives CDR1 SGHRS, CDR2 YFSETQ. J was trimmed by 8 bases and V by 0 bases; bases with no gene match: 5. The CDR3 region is CASSLAGTGKGYTF. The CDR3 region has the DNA TGCGCCAGCAGCTTGGCCGGGACAGGGAAAGGCTACACCTTC.

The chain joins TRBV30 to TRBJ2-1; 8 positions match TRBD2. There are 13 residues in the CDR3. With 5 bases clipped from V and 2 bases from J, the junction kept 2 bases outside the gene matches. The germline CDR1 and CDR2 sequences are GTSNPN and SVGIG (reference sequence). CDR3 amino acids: CAWVGRAYNEQFF. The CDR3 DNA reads TGTGCCTGGGTCGGGAGGGCCTACAATGAGCAGTTCTTC.

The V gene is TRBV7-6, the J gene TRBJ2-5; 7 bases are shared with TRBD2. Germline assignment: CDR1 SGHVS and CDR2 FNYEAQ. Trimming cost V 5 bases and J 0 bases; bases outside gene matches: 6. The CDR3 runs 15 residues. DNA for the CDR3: TGTGCCAGCAGCGTCCGGGACTATAACCAAGAGACCCAGTACTTC. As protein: CASSVRDYNQETQYF. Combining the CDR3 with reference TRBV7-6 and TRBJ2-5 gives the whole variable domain GAGVSQSPRYKVTKRGQDVALRCDPISGHVSLYWYRQALGQGPEFLTYFNYEAQQDKSGLPNDRFSAERPEGSISTLTIQRTEQRDSAMYRCASSVRDYNQETQYFGPGTRLLVL.

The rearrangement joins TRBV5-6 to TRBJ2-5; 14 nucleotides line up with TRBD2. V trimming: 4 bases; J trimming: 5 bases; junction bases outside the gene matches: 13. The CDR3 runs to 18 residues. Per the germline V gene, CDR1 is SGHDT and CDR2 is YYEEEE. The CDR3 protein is CASSSPGLAGGAQETQYF. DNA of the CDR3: TGTGCCAGCAGCAGCCCCGGACTAGCGGGAGGTGCCCAGGAGACCCAGTACTTC.

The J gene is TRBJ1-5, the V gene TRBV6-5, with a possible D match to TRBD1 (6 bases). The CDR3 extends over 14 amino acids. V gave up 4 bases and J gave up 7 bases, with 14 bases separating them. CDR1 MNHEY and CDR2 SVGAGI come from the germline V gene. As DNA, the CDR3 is TGTGCCAGCAGTTTAAATCGTCAGGGGCAGCCCCAGCATTTT. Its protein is CASSLNRQGQPQHF.

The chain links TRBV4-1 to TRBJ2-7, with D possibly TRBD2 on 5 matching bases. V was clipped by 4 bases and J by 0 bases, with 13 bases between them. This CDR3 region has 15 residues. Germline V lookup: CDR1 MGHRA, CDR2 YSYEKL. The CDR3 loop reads CASSPSETSSYEQYF. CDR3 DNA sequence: TGCGCCAGCAGCCCCAGCGAAACTAGCTCCTACGAGCAGTACTTC.

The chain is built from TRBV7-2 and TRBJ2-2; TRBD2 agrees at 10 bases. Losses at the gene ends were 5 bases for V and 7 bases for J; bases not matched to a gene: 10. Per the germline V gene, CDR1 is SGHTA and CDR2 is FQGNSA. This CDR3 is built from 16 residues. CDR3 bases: TGTGCCAGCAGCCACCTGTCTAGCGGGAGTGGCGGGGAGCTGTTTTTT. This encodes CASSHLSSGSGGELFF. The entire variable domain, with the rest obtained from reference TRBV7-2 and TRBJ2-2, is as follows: GAGVSQSPSNKVTEKGKDVELRCDPISGHTALYWYRQSLGQGLEFLIYFQGNSAPDKSGLPSDRFSAERTGGSVSTLTIQRTQQEDSAVYLCASSHLSSGSGGELFFGEGSRLTVL.

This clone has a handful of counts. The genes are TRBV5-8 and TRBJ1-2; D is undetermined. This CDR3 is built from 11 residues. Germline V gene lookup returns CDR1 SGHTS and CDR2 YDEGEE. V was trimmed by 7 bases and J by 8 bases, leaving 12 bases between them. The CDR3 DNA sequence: TGTGCCAGCCTCACAGTACGCGGCTACACCTTC. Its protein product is CASLTVRGYTF.

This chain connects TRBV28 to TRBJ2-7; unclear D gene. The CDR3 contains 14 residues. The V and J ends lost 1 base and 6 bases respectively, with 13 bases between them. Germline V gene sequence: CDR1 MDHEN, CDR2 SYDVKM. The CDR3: CASSLLRRSGEQYF. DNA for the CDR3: TGTGCCAGCAGTTTATTAAGACGATCGGGCGAGCAGTACTTC.